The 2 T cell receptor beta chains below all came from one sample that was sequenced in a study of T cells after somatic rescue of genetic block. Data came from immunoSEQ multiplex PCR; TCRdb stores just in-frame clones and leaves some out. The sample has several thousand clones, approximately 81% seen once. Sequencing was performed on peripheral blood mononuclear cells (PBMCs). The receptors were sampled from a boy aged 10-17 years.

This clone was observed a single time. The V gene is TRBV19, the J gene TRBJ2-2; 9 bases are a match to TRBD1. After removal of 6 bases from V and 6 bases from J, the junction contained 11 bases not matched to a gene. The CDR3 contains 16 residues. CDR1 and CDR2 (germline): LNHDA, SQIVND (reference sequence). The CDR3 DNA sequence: TGTGCCAGTAGGAGGATGGGACAGGGCTATCCCGGGGAGCTGTTTTTT. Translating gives CASRRMGQGYPGELFF.

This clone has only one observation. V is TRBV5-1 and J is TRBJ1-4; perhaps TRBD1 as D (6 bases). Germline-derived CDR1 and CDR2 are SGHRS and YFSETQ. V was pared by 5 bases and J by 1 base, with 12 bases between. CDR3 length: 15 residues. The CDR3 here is CASRTQGGTNEKLFF. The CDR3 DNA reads TGCGCCAGCAGAACACAGGGAGGAACTAATGAAAAACTGTTTTTT.